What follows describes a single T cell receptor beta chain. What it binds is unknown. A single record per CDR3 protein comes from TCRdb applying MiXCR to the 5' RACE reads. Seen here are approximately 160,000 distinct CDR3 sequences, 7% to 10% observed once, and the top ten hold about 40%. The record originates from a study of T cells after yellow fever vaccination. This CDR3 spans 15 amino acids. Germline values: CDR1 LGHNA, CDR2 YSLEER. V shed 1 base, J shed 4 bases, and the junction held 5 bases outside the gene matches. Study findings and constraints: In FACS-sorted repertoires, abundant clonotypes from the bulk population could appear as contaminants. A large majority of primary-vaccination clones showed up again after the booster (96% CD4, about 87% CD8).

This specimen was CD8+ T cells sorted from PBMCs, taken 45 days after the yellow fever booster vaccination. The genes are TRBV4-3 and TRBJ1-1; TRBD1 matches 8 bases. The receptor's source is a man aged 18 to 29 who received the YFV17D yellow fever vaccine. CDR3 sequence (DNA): TGCGCCAGCAGCCAAGTCCAGGGGGCGGGCACTGAAGCTTTCTTT. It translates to CASSQVQGAGTEAFF.